This T cell receptor (beta chain) was identified in a study of T cells in localized non-small cell lung cancer. Findings of the study overall: Of the tissues analyzed, uninvolved adjacent lung showed maximal T cell clonality, greater than tumor. Longer overall survival was associated with a higher density of T cells in the blood.

This CDR3 contains 15 residues. Losses at the gene ends were 7 bases for V and 2 bases for J; bases not matched to a gene: 6. Germline CDR1 and CDR2: MDHEN and SYDVKM. Profiled with immunoSEQ multiplex PCR; TCRdb holds only in-frame clones, not every one. The sample lists more than 100,000 clones, approximately 88% seen once, with approximately 1.5% in the top ten. Turning to this clone: The antigen is undetermined.

Sample: peripheral blood, taken before any cancer treatment. The chain is built from TRBV28 and TRBJ1-4, with TRBD1 matching over 8 bases. The sequence came from a female donor of 60 years or more with stage I lung adenocarcinoma. The CDR3 nucleotides read TGTGCCAGCAATGACAGGGGAGTTACTAATGAAAAACTGTTTTTT. Amino acid sequence: CASNDRGVTNEKLFF.